The T cell receptor (beta chain) described here comes from a study of T cells in Graves' hyperthyroidism and ophthalmopathy. Study-wide findings and caveats: With a median lead of approximately six months before onset, the model predicted ophthalmopathy.

TCR beta CDR3 sequences were amplified from RNA transcripts. HTBI primers were employed in a first-round RT-PCR of the TCR CDR3. Via MiXCR, TCRdb re-called the multiplex PCR reads, giving one row per CDR3 protein. The table includes 300,000 to 450,000 distinct CDR3 sequences, approximately 13% detected once. Trimming removed 6 bases from V and 7 bases from J, with 15 bases in between. The CDR3 runs 14 residues. This clonotype was detected many times. The target antigen is unknown. Patients aged 18 to 65 had newly diagnosed hyperthyroidism lasting under 2 months. The receptor's source is an older woman with Graves' hyperthyroidism. The V call is TRBV12-3 or TRBV12-4, the J call TRBJ1-4; a possible D gene is TRBD1 (5 bases). Sequenced material: blood. The CDR3 DNA is TGTGCCAGCAGCCCGGGACTCCCGGGTGAAAAACTGTTTTTT. Translated, it gives CASSPGLPGEKLFF.